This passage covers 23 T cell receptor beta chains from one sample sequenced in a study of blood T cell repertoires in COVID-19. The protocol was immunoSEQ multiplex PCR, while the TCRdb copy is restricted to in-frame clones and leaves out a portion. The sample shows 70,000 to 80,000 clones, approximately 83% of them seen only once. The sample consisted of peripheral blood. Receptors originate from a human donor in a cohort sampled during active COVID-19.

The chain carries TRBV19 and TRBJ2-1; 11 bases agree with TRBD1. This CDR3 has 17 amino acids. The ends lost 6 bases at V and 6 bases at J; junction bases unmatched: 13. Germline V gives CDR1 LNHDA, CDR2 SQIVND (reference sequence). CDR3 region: CASSMPLVGQGANEQFF. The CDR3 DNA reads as TGTGCCAGTAGCATGCCGTTGGTCGGACAGGGGGCCAATGAGCAGTTCTTC. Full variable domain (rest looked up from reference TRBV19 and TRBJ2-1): DGGITQSPKYLFRKEGQNVTLSCEQNLNHDAMYWYRQDPGQGLRLIYYSQIVNDFQKGDIAEGYSVSREKKESFPLTVTSAQKNPTAFYLCASSMPLVGQGANEQFFGPGTRLTVL.

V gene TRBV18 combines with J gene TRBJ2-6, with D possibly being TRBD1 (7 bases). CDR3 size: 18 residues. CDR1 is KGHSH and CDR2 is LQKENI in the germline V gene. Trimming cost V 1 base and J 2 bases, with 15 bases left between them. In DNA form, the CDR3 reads TGTGCCAGCTCACCACGACAGGGACTCTTCGCTGGGGCCAACGTCCTGACTTTC. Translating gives CASSPRQGLFAGANVLTF.

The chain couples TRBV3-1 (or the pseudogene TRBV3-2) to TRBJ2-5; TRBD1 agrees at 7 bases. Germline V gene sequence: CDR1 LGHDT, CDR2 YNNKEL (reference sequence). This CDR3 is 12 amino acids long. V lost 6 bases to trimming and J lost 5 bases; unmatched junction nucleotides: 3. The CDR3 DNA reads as TGTGCCAGCAGACAGGGGCGGGAGACCCAGTACTTC. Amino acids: CASRQGRETQYF.

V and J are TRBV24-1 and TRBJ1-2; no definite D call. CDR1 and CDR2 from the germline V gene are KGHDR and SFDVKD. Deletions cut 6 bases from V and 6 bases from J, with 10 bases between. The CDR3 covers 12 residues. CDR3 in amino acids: CATSQTSDGYTF. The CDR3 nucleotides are TGTGCCACCAGTCAAACCAGTGATGGCTACACCTTC.

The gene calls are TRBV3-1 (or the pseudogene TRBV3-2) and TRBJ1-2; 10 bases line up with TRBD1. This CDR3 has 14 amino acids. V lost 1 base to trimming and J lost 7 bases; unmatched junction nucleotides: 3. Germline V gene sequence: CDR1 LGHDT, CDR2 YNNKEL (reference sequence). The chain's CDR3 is CASSQVGQGGGYTF. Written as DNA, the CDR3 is TGTGCCAGCAGCCAAGTTGGACAGGGGGGTGGCTACACCTTC.

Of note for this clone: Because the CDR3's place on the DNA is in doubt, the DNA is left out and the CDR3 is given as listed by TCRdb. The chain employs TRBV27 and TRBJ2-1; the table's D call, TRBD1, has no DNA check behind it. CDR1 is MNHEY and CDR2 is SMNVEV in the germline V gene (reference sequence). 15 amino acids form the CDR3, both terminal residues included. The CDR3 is CASSSSTGGSNEQFF.

The CDR3 sequence: CAGSTFRQRGNQPQHF. DNA of the CDR3: TGTGCCGGATCCACTTTTAGACAGCGAGGCAATCAGCCCCAGCATTTT. The chain employs TRBV30 and TRBJ1-5; D might be TRBD1 (5 bases). V lost 8 bases, J lost 2 bases, and 22 bases lay in between. There are 16 residues in the CDR3. Per the germline V gene, CDR1 is GTSNPN and CDR2 is SVGIG (reference sequence).

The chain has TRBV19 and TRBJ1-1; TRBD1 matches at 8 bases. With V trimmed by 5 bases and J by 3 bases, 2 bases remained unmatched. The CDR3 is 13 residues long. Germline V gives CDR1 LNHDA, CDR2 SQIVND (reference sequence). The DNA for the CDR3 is TGTGCCAGTAGTGTGGACAGGGACACTGAAGCTTTCTTT. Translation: CASSVDRDTEAFF. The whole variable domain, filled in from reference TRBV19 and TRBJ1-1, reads DGGITQSPKYLFRKEGQNVTLSCEQNLNHDAMYWYRQDPGQGLRLIYYSQIVNDFQKGDIAEGYSVSREKKESFPLTVTSAQKNPTAFYLCASSVDRDTEAFFGQGTRLTVV.

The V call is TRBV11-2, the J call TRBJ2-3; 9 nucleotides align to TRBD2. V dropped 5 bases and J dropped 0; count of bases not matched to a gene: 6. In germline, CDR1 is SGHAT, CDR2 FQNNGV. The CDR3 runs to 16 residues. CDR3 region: CASSPTAGGSTDTQYF. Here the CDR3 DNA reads TGTGCCAGCAGCCCGACAGCGGGGGGAAGCACAGATACGCAGTATTTT.

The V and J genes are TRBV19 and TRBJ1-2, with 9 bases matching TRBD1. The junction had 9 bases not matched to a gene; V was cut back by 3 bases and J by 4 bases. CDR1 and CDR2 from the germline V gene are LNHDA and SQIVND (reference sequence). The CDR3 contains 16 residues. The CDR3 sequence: CASSMAGQGVFYGYTF. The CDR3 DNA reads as TGTGCCAGTAGTATGGCGGGACAGGGAGTTTTCTATGGCTACACCTTC.

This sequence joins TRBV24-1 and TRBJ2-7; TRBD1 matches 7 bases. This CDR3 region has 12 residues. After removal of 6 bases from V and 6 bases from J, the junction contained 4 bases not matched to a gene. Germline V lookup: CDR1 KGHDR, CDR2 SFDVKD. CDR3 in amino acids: CATSNRGREQYF. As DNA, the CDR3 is TGTGCCACCAGTAACAGGGGCCGCGAGCAGTACTTC.

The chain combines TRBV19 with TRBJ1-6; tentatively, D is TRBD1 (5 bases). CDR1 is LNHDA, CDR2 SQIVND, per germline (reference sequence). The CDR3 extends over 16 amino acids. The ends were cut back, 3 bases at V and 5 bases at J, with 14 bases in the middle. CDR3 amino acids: CASSIFQGVDNSPLHF. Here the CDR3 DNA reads TGTGCCAGTAGTATCTTTCAGGGCGTCGATAATTCACCCCTCCACTTT.

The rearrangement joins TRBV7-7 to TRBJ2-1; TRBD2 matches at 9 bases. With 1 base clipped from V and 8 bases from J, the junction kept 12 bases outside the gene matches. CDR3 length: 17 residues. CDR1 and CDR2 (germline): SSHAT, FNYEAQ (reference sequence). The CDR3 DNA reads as TGTGCCAGCAGCTTAGATAGCGGGGGTATCCTCAATGATGAGCAGTTCTTC. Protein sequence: CASSLDSGGILNDEQFF.

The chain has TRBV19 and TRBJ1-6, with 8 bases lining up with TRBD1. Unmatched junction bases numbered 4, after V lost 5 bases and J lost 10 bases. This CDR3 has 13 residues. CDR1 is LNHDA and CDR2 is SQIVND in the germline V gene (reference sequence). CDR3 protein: CASSPQGDSPLHF. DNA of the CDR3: TGTGCCAGTAGTCCACAGGGGGACTCACCCCTCCACTTT.

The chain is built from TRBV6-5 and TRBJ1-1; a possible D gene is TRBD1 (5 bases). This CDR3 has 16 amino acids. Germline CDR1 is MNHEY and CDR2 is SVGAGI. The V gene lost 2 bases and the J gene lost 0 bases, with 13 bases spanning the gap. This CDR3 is CASSYGTGFMNTEAFF. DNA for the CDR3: TGTGCCAGCAGTTACGGTACAGGATTCATGAACACTGAAGCTTTCTTT.

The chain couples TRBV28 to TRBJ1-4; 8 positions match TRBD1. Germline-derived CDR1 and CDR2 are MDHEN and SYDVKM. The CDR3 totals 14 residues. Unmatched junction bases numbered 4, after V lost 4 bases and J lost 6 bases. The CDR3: CASSSGQDHEKLFF. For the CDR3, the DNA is TGTGCCAGCAGTTCGGGACAGGATCATGAAAAACTGTTTTTT.

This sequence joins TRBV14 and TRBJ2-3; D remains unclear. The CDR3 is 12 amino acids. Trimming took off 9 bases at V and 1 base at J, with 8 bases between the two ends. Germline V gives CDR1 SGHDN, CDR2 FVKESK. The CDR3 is CASSSGTDTQYF. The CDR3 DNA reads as TGTGCCAGTAGTTCGGGCACAGATACGCAGTATTTT.

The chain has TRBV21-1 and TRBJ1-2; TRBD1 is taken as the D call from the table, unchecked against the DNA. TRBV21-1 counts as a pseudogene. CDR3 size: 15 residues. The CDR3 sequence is CASSKDGQGYYGYTF. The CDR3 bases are TGTGCCAGCAGCAAAGACGGTCAGGGGTACTATGGCTACACCTTC.

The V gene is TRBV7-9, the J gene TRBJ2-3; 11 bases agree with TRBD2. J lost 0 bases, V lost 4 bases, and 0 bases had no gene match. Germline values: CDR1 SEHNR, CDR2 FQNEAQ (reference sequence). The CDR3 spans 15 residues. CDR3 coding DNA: TGTGCCAGCAGCTCTAGCGGGGGGAGCACAGATACGCAGTATTTT. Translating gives CASSSSGGSTDTQYF.

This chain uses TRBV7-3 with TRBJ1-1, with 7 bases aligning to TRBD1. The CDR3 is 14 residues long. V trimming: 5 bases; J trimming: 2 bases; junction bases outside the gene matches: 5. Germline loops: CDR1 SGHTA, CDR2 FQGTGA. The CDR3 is CASSTGQPNTEAFF. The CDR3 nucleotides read TGTGCCAGCAGCACGGGACAGCCTAACACTGAAGCTTTCTTT.

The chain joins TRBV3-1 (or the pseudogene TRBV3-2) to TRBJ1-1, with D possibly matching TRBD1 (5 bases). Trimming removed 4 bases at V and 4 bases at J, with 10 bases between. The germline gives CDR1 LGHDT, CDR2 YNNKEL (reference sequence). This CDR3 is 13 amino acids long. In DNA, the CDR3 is TGTGCCAGCAGCCCCCAGGGTGGCACTGAAGCTTTCTTT. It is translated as CASSPQGGTEAFF.

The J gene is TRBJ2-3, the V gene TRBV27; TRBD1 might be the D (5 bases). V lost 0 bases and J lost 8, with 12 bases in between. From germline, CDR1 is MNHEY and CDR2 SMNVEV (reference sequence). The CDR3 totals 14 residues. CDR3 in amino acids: CASSLSGPLATQYF. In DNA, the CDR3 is TGTGCCAGCAGTTTATCGGGGCCCTTGGCTACGCAGTATTTT.

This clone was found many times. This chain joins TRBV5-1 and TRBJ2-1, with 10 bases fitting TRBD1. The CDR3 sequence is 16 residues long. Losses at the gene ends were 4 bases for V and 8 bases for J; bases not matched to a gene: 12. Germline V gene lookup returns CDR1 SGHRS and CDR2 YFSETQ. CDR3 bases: TGCGCCAGCAGCGCCTACCGGGACAGGGGTATCGATGAGCAGTTCTTC. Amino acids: CASSAYRDRGIDEQFF.